These T cell receptor beta chains were read from a single sample in a study of blood T cell repertoires in COVID-19. TCRdb's table, derived via immunoSEQ multiplex PCR, lists solely in-frame clones and lacks some. The table has approximately 14,000 clones, around nine tenths seen once. The specimen sequenced was peripheral blood. The receptors here all came from a woman between 65 and 79 years old in a cohort sampled during active or convalescent COVID-19. Each CDR3 is given with its conserved first and last residue. The order of the fields is CDR3 protein, CDR3 DNA, V gene, D gene, J gene, clone size. A D gene is named only where the DNA matches it firmly. Part of the rows lack a size; the others show once, few, many or a class for expanded clones.

CASSATASGGTQYF	TGTGCCAGCAGCGCGACGGCTAGCGGGGGGACCCAGTACTTC	TRBV7-2	TRBD2	TRBJ2-5	once
CASSYSPGDLTLIYTDTQYF	TGTGCCAGCAGTTACTCCCCAGGGGACCTTACCCTGATATACACAGATACGCAGTATTTT	TRBV6-2/TRBV6-3	NA	TRBJ2-3	NA
CSASRPDRGRETQYF	TGCAGTGCTAGTCGACCGGACAGGGGGAGGGAGACCCAGTACTTC	TRBV20-1	TRBD1	TRBJ2-5	NA
CASSFFGGVLFF	TGTGCCAGCAGCTTTTTCGGGGGAGTTCTGTTCTTC	TRBV5-4	NA	TRBJ2-1	NA
CASSSGFEAFF	TGTGCCAGCAGCTCCGGGTTTGAAGCTTTCTTT	TRBV7-9	NA	TRBJ1-1	NA
CSVGPTGTARTYEQYF	TGCAGCGTCGGGCCGACGGGGACAGCCCGAACCTACGAGCAGTACTTC	TRBV29-1	TRBD1	TRBJ2-7	NA
CASSLEPMASYEQYF	TGTGCCAGCAGCTTAGAGCCCATGGCATCCTACGAGCAGTACTTC	TRBV11-2	NA	TRBJ2-7	NA
CASSSDGRASNQPQHF	TGTGCCAGCAGTTCGGACGGCAGGGCTAGCAATCAGCCCCAGCATTTT	TRBV2	NA	TRBJ1-5	NA
CASSFAGGASTGELFF	TGTGCCAGCAGCTTCGCAGGGGGCGCCTCCACCGGGGAGCTGTTTTTT	TRBV7-9	TRBD1	TRBJ2-2	NA
CASSPWFDQAGETQYF	TGTGCCAGTAGTCCTTGGTTCGACCAGGCGGGGGAGACCCAGTACTTC	TRBV19	NA	TRBJ2-5	NA
CASSSTLGLAYEQYF	TGCGCCAGCAGCTCGACCTTGGGACTAGCGTACGAGCAGTACTTC	TRBV5-1	TRBD2	TRBJ2-7	NA
CASSPLGGSYGYTF	TGTGCCAGCAGCCCCCTCGGGGGATCTTATGGCTACACCTTC	TRBV11-2	NA	TRBJ1-2	NA
CATSSPLNTEAFF	TGTGCCACCAGCAGCCCATTGAACACTGAAGCTTTCTTT	TRBV15	NA	TRBJ1-1	few
CASSLADRQPQHF	TGTGCCAGCAGTTTAGCGGACAGACAGCCCCAGCATTTT	TRBV12-3/TRBV12-4	NA	TRBJ1-5	once
CASSTRDKNTGELFF	TGTGCCAGCAGCACCCGGGACAAGAACACCGGGGAGCTGTTTTTT	TRBV7-2	NA	TRBJ2-2	NA
CASRARDRGGDEQFF	TGTGCCAGCAGGGCCCGGGACAGGGGGGGCGATGAGCAGTTCTTC	TRBV6-5	TRBD1	TRBJ2-1	NA
CSVVSGSHGEQFF	TGCAGCGTTGTAAGCGGTTCCCACGGTGAGCAGTTCTTC	TRBV29-1	NA	TRBJ2-1	NA
CASSSDSIPPPGQYF	TGCGCCAGCAGCTCCGACAGCATCCCCCCTCCTGGGCAGTACTTC	TRBV5-1	NA	TRBJ2-7	NA
CASSPRLTGTDTQYF	TGTGCCAGCAGCCCCCGACTTACTGGCACAGATACGCAGTATTTT	TRBV7-2	NA	TRBJ2-3	NA
CASSETGLGTEAFF	TGTGCCAGCAGTGAGACAGGGCTGGGAACTGAAGCTTTCTTT	TRBV2	TRBD1	TRBJ1-1	NA
CASSLGLAGGRYEQFF	TGTGCCAGCAGCTTGGGGTTAGCGGGGGGGAGGTATGAGCAGTTCTTC	TRBV11-2	TRBD2	TRBJ2-1	NA
CASSLSLGRAEYF	TGTGCCAGCAGCTTGTCGTTGGGCAGGGCGGAATATTTT	TRBV7-2	NA	TRBJ2-3	NA
CASSHHPAGVRVAQYF	TGTGCCAGCAGCCATCACCCCGCGGGGGTCCGAGTAGCCCAGTACTTC	TRBV3-1/TRBV3-2	TRBD2	TRBJ2-5	NA
CASRWTANTEAFF	TGTGCCAGCAGATGGACAGCGAACACTGAAGCTTTCTTT	TRBV6-5	NA	TRBJ1-1	few